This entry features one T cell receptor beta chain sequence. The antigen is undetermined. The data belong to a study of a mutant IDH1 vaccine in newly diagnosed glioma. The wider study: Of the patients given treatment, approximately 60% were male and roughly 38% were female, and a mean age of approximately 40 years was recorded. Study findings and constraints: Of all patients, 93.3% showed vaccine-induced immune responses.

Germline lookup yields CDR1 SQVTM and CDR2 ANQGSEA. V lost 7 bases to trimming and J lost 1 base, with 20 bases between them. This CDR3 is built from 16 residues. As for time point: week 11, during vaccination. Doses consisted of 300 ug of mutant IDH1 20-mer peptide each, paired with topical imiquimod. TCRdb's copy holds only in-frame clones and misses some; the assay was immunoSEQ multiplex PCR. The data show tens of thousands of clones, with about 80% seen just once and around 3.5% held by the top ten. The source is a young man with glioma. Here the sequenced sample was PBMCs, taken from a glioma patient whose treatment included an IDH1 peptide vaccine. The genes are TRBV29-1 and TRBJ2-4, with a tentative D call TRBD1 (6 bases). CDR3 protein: CSAVNTGSRAKNIQYF. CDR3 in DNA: TGCAGCGCCGTTAACACAGGGTCACGGGCCAAAAACATTCAGTACTTC.